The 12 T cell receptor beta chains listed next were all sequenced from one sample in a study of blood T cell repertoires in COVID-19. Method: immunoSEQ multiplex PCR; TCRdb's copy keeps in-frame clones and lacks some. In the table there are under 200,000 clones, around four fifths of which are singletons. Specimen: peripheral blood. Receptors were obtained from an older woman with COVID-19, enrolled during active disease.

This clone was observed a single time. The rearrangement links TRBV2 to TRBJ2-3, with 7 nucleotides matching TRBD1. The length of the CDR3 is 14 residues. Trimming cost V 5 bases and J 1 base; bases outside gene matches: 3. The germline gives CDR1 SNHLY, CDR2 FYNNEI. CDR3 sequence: CASSRDSRTDTQYF. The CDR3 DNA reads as TGTGCCAGCAGTCGGGACAGCCGCACAGATACGCAGTATTTT.

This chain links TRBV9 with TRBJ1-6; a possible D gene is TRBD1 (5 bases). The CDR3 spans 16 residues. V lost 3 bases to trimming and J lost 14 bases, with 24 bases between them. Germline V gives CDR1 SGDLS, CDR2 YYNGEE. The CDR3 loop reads CASSDPTEGRVQSLHF. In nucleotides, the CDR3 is TGTGCCAGCAGCGACCCCACGGAGGGGAGGGTCCAATCCCTCCACTTT.

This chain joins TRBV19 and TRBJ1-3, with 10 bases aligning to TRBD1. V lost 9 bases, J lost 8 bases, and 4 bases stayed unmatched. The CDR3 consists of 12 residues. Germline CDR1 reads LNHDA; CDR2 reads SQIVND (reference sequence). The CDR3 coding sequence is TGTGCCAGGGCGGACAGGGGGGACACCATATATTTT. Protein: CARADRGDTIYF.

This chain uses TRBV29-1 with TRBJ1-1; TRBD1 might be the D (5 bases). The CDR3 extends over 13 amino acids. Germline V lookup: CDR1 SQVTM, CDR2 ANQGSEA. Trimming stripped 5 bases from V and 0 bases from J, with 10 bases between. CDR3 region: CSVNQGLNTEAFF. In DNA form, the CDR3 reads TGCAGCGTTAATCAGGGTTTGAACACTGAAGCTTTCTTT.

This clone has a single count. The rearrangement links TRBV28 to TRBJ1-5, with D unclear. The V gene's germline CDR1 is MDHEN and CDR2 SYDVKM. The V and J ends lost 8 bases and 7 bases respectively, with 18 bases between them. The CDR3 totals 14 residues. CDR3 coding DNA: TGTGCCAGCCATTCGAAGGCGGGTCGCCAGCCCCAGCATTTT. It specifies CASHSKAGRQPQHF.

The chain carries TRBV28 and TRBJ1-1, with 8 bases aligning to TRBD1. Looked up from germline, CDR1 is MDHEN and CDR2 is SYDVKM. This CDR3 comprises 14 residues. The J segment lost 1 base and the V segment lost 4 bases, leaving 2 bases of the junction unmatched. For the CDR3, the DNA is TGTGCCAGCAGTTCGACAGGGGAGAACACTGAAGCTTTCTTT. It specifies CASSSTGENTEAFF.

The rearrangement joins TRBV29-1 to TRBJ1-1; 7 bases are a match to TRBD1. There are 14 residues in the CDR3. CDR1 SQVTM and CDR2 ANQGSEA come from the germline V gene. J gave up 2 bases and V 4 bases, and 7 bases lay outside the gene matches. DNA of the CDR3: TGCAGCGTTGTGGCGGACAGGCCAAACACTGAAGCTTTCTTT. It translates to CSVVADRPNTEAFF.

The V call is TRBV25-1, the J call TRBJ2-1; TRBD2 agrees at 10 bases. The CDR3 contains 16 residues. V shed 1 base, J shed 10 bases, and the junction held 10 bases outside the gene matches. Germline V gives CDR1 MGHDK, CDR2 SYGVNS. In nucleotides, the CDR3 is TGTGCCAGCAGTGAATCTTTGCTAGCGGGAGTCCGGGAGCAGTTCTTC. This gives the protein CASSESLLAGVREQFF.

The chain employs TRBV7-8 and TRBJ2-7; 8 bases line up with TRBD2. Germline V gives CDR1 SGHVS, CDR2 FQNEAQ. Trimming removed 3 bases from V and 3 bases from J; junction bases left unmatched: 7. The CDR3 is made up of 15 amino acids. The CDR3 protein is CASSFGTSGFYEQYV. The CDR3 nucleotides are TGTGCCAGCAGCTTTGGAACTAGCGGATTCTACGAGCAGTACGTC.

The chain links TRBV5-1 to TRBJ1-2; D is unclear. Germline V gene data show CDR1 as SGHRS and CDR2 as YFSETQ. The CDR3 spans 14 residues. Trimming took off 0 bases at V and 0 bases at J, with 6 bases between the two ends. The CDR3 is CASSLESANYGYTF. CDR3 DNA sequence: TGCGCCAGCAGCTTGGAATCAGCTAACTATGGCTACACCTTC.

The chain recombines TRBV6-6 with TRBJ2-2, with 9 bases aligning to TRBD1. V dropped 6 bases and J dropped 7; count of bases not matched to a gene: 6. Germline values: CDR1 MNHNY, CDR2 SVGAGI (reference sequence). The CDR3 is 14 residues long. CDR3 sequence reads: CASRGTGFIGELFF. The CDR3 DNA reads TGTGCCAGCAGAGGGACAGGGTTTATCGGGGAGCTGTTTTTT.

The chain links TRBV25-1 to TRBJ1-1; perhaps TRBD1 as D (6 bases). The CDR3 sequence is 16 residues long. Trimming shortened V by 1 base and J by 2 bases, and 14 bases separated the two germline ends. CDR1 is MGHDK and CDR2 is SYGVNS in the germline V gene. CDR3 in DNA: TGTGCCAGCAGTGAATTGGGGGGGCAAGGTAACACTGAAGCTTTCTTT. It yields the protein CASSELGGQGNTEAFF.